The 21 T cell receptor beta chains presented below share a single source sample, sequenced in a study of shared clonotypes between healthy human individuals. Generated by immunoSEQ multiplex PCR, the TCRdb table keeps only in-frame clones and is missing some. The repertoire holds some 1,400,000 clones, with around 97% as singletons. Material: naive CD4+ T cells sorted from blood. The subset here: CD45RA+ positively selected. The receptors shown here come from a man under 40 in good health.

The genes are TRBV19 and TRBJ2-1, with 16 bases matching TRBD2. J was trimmed by 9 bases and V by 5 bases; bases with no gene match: 13. The CDR3 loop spans 18 amino acids. Germline V CDR1 and CDR2: LNHDA, SQIVND (reference sequence). The CDR3 DNA sequence: TGTGCCAGTAGTCTCCGGGACAGGGGGACTAGCGGGAGGGGTGAGCAGTTCTTC. This translates into CASSLRDRGTSGRGEQFF.

The chain is built from TRBV6-1 and TRBJ1-2; 9 bases are shared with TRBD1. The CDR3 contains 14 residues. CDR1 and CDR2 (germline): MNHNS, SASEGT. With V trimmed by 5 bases and J by 6 bases, 7 bases remained unmatched. CDR3 nucleotides: TGTGCCAGCAGTCACAGGGGGCGAGGAGATGGCTACACCTTC. Translation: CASSHRGRGDGYTF.

The rearrangement joins TRBV10-3 to TRBJ2-5; D is uncertain. From germline, CDR1 is ENHRY and CDR2 SYGVKD. Trimming removed 8 bases from V and 1 base from J, with 11 bases in between. This CDR3 is 13 amino acids long. The DNA of the CDR3 is TGTGCCATCCGCCGGCTATTCCAAGAGACCCAGTACTTC. This translates into CAIRRLFQETQYF.

The chain carries TRBV27 and TRBJ2-1; D gene unclear. V lost 2 bases and J lost 0, with 8 bases in between. CDR1 is MNHEY, CDR2 SMNVEV, per germline (reference sequence). The CDR3 has 15 residues. The CDR3 DNA sequence: TGTGCCAGCAGTTTAAGGGAAGTCTCCTACAATGAGCAGTTCTTC. It codes for CASSLREVSYNEQFF.

The chain links TRBV2 to TRBJ2-2; D uncertain. CDR1 is SNHLY, CDR2 FYNNEI, per germline. V was shortened by 5 bases and J by 0 bases, with 4 bases between the two germline ends. The CDR3 is made up of 13 amino acids. CDR3 sequence reads: CASSLTNTGELFF. The CDR3 nucleotides are TGTGCCAGCAGTCTCACGAACACCGGGGAGCTGTTTTTT.

The gene calls are TRBV29-1 and TRBJ2-7; D remains ambiguous. Germline loops: CDR1 SQVTM, CDR2 ANQGSEA. Trimming cost V 7 bases and J 3 bases, with 10 bases left between them. The CDR3 is 11 amino acids. CDR3 in amino acids: CSAVILYEQYF. CDR3 nucleotides: TGCAGCGCCGTAATTCTCTACGAGCAGTACTTC.

The rearrangement links TRBV29-1 to TRBJ2-1; TRBD2 aligns across 10 bases. The CDR3 length is 15 residues. Germline assignment: CDR1 SQVTM and CDR2 ANQGSEA. The V and J ends lost 8 bases and 0 bases, in that order; junction bases with no gene match: 7. The CDR3 DNA follows: TGCAGCATGGGACTAGCGTATCGCTCCTACAATGAGCAGTTCTTC. As protein: CSMGLAYRSYNEQFF.

The genes are TRBV11-3 and TRBJ2-7; D possibly corresponds to TRBD1 (6 bases). The germline V gene encodes CDR1 SGHNT and CDR2 YENEEA. With 5 bases removed from V and 3 bases from J, the gap between germline ends came to 11 bases. The CDR3 length is 13 residues. DNA of the CDR3: TGTGCCAGCAGCCGAGACAGGAACTACGAGCAGTACTTC. This translates into CASSRDRNYEQYF.

The rearrangement joins TRBV7-2 to TRBJ2-7; 8 bases align to TRBD1. CDR3 length equals 15 residues. In germline, CDR1 is SGHTA, CDR2 FQGNSA. V was pared by 5 bases and J by 0 bases, with 6 bases of the junction left unmatched. DNA for the CDR3: TGTGCCAGCAGCCGGGACAGGCTGAGCTCCTACGAGCAGTACTTC. Residues: CASSRDRLSSYEQYF.

V and J are TRBV7-3 and TRBJ2-2; D possibly corresponds to TRBD2 (5 bases). Trimming shortened V by 1 base and J by 3 bases, and 9 bases separated the two germline ends. CDR1 SGHTA and CDR2 FQGTGA come from the germline V gene. This CDR3 has 15 residues. This CDR3 reads CASSLRETDTGELFF. The CDR3, as DNA: TGTGCCAGCAGCTTAAGGGAGACCGACACCGGGGAGCTGTTTTTT.

This chain joins TRBV27 and TRBJ2-6, with D possibly matching TRBD1 (5 bases). This CDR3 spans 17 amino acids. The V end lost 0 bases, the J end lost 0 bases, and 9 bases lay between the germline ends. Germline-derived CDR1 and CDR2 are MNHEY and SMNVEV (reference sequence). CDR3 loop: CASSLSGVVSGANVLTF. The CDR3 region has the DNA TGTGCCAGCAGTTTATCAGGGGTCGTCTCTGGGGCCAACGTCCTGACTTTC.

The chain recombines TRBV27 with TRBJ2-1, with a weak D call TRBD2 (5 bases). V lost 5 bases to trimming and J lost 4 bases, with 9 bases between them. Germline V lookup: CDR1 MNHEY, CDR2 SMNVEV (reference sequence). The CDR3 has 13 residues. The CDR3 nucleotides read TGTGCCAGCAGTGGAGGACCTTACAATGAGCAGTTCTTC. As protein: CASSGGPYNEQFF.

The chain employs TRBV5-1 and TRBJ2-2, with 11 bases identical to TRBD2. This CDR3 has 16 amino acids. Per germline, CDR1 SGHRS and CDR2 YFSETQ. V shed 4 bases, J shed 1 base, and the junction held 3 bases outside the gene matches. The CDR3 is CASSQGLAGNTGELFF. The CDR3 nucleotides read TGCGCCAGCAGCCAAGGACTAGCGGGGAACACCGGGGAGCTGTTTTTT.

The DNA of the CDR3 is TGTGCCAGCAGCCTTCTTGGGGCAGTCCGGTACGATTACGAGCAGTACTTC. This gives the protein CASSLLGAVRYDYEQYF. V usage is TRBV5-6 and J usage is TRBJ2-7, with D perhaps matching TRBD1 (5 bases). Per the germline V gene, CDR1 is SGHDT and CDR2 is YYEEEE. The CDR3 covers 17 residues. V lost 4 bases and J 4 bases, leaving 24 bases between the germline ends.

This clone was observed once. The chain carries TRBV9 and TRBJ2-7; D is ambiguous. V dropped 4 bases and J dropped 1 base, with 12 bases sitting between them. The germline V gene encodes CDR1 SGDLS and CDR2 YYNGEE. This CDR3 contains 14 residues. This chain's CDR3 is CASSPQVRSYEQYF. In nucleotides, the CDR3 is TGTGCCAGCAGCCCCCAGGTTAGATCCTACGAGCAGTACTTC.

Remarks on this clone: The sample has other DNA sequences that encode this CDR3 too. This chain joins TRBV18 and TRBJ2-3; TRBD2 matches 12 bases. This CDR3 contains 16 residues. The V gene's germline CDR1 is KGHSH and CDR2 LQKENI. V dropped 4 bases and J dropped 2; count of bases not matched to a gene: 4. CDR3 sequence reads: CASSLGLAGNTDTQYF. CDR3 DNA sequence: TGTGCCAGCTCACTAGGACTAGCGGGAAACACAGATACGCAGTATTTT.

The rearrangement uses TRBV19 and TRBJ1-1, with TRBD1 identical over 8 bases. V was clipped by 6 bases and J by 2 bases; unmatched bases: 14. The germline V gene has CDR1 LNHDA and CDR2 SQIVND (reference sequence). The CDR3 spans 17 residues. This CDR3 is CASSLQADRGLNTEAFF. For the CDR3, the DNA is TGTGCCAGTAGCCTCCAGGCCGACAGGGGCCTTAACACTGAAGCTTTCTTT. The whole variable domain, remainder taken from reference TRBV19 and TRBJ1-1, is DGGITQSPKYLFRKEGQNVTLSCEQNLNHDAMYWYRQDPGQGLRLIYYSQIVNDFQKGDIAEGYSVSREKKESFPLTVTSAQKNPTAFYLCASSLQADRGLNTEAFFGQGTRLTVV.

The chain couples TRBV28 to TRBJ1-5; tentative D call: TRBD1 (5 bases). The CDR3 is made up of 14 amino acids. V was cut by 3 bases and J by 5 bases, with 11 bases left in between. CDR1 is MDHEN, CDR2 SYDVKM, per germline. Here the CDR3 DNA reads TGTGCCAGCAGTTTTAAGGGGCCCGATCAGCCCCAGCATTTT. Its translation is CASSFKGPDQPQHF.

The chain employs TRBV29-1 and TRBJ2-7, with D perhaps assigned TRBD1 or TRBD2 (6 bases each). The V end was cut by 2 bases, the J end by 2 bases, with 13 bases between. CDR3 length: 14 residues. Germline-derived CDR1 and CDR2 are SQVTM and ANQGSEA. CDR3 in DNA: TGCAGCGTTGAACGGGGGCAAGTACCCTACGAGCAGTACTTC. It encodes CSVERGQVPYEQYF.

The CDR3 here is CASSVSVNYGYTF. As DNA, the CDR3 is TGTGCCAGCAGTGTATCAGTGAACTATGGCTACACCTTC. J is TRBJ1-2 and V is TRBV25-1, with D unresolved. CDR3 length: 13 amino acids. V was clipped by 4 bases and J by 2 bases, with 8 bases between them. Germline CDR1 and CDR2: MGHDK and SYGVNS.

This sequence joins TRBV6-5 and TRBJ2-1; 9 nucleotides line up with TRBD2. In germline, CDR1 is MNHEY, CDR2 SVGAGI. CDR3 length: 15 residues. The V gene end was trimmed by 4 bases and the J gene end by 2 bases; junction bases not matched to a gene: 3. The CDR3 DNA is TGTGCCAGCAGTTCGGCTAGCGGGGCCTACAATGAGCAGTTCTTC. Its translation: CASSSASGAYNEQFF.